These T cell receptor beta chains were read from a single sample in a study of T cell responses to AZD1222 COVID-19 vaccine. TCRdb keeps only in-frame clones here, not all; method: immunoSEQ multiplex PCR. The sample carries 90,000 to 150,000 clones, around 86% recorded once. The sequencing used peripheral blood, collected 28 days after the second AZD1222 dose. The receptors originated from an adult who received the AZD1222 COVID-19 vaccine. CDR3s include the opening cysteine and the closing phenylalanine or tryptophan. The listing skips clone size in some rows; elsewhere it reads once, few, many or a size class.

clone size: .; J gene: TRBJ1-1; V gene: TRBV6-5; CDR3 protein: CASRAGTVPHTEAFF
clone size: .; J gene: TRBJ1-3; V gene: TRBV5-5; CDR3 protein: CASSLVGGFSGNTIYF
clone size: .; J gene: TRBJ2-7; V gene: TRBV18; CDR3 protein: CASSPPGVGAYEQYF
clone size: .; J gene: TRBJ2-7; V gene: TRBV7-8; CDR3 protein: CASSSPGLAGEQYF
clone size: .; J gene: TRBJ2-1; V gene: TRBV3-1/TRBV3-2; CDR3 protein: CASSSRIIGQGNNEQFF
clone size: .; J gene: TRBJ2-2; V gene: TRBV11-2; CDR3 protein: CASSTYRKGQGAGGELFF
clone size: .; J gene: TRBJ2-2; V gene: TRBV5-1; CDR3 protein: CASSAGLAGANTGELFF
clone size: .; J gene: TRBJ2-7; V gene: TRBV27; CDR3 protein: CASQTLGGTDYEQYF
clone size: once; J gene: TRBJ1-1; V gene: TRBV5-1; CDR3 protein: CASSWSGTEAFF
clone size: .; J gene: TRBJ2-7; V gene: TRBV10-1; CDR3 protein: CASSQGTGVDEQYF
clone size: .; J gene: TRBJ2-1; V gene: TRBV2; CDR3 protein: CASRHGQVLYNEQFF
clone size: .; J gene: TRBJ2-7; V gene: TRBV5-1; CDR3 protein: CASSLGSVNYEQYF
clone size: .; J gene: TRBJ1-1; V gene: TRBV12-3/TRBV12-4; CDR3 protein: CASSENTEAFF
clone size: .; J gene: TRBJ1-4; V gene: TRBV5-1; CDR3 protein: CASPPAEKLFF
clone size: .; J gene: TRBJ2-7; V gene: TRBV11-1; CDR3 protein: CATNPGGSSYEQYF
clone size: .; J gene: TRBJ2-5; V gene: TRBV7-3; CDR3 protein: CASSSTGEWETQYF
clone size: .; J gene: TRBJ1-5; V gene: TRBV7-2; CDR3 protein: CASSLTGGAGVDF
clone size: .; J gene: TRBJ1-4; V gene: TRBV19; CDR3 protein: CASSFDRGNEKLFF
clone size: .; J gene: TRBJ1-6; V gene: TRBV6-5; CDR3 protein: CASRNNNSPLHF
clone size: .; J gene: TRBJ2-2; V gene: TRBV2; CDR3 protein: CASRRGYTGELFF
clone size: .; J gene: TRBJ1-6; V gene: TRBV27; CDR3 protein: CASSLSDRAPLYNSPLHF
clone size: once; J gene: TRBJ2-4; V gene: TRBV19; CDR3 protein: CASSIAVKNIQYF